This T cell receptor (beta chain) was captured in a study of PD-L1 blockade in urothelial cancer (TCRdb year 2017). With regard to the full study: All patients started therapy in the mid-2010s and received atezolizumab 1,200 mg intravenously every 3 weeks. About 90% of the 29 patients were males with bladder-origin urothelial cancer, and about 60% of the roughly 29 reported a prior smoking history. Patients had an ECOG performance status of 0 or 1 and had received between 0 and 3 prior chemotherapy regimens. Blood samples were analyzed at 3 weeks after treatment start (second dose) and at 6 weeks after treatment start. Blood samples gave median yields of around 140,000 T cells and approximately 80,000 unique TCRs, along with a median clonality of around 0.075. The study was an exploratory multi-omic analysis of somatic, immune and clinical correlates of response to PD-L1 blockade with atezolizumab in urothelial cancer. TCR sequencing covered pretreatment tumor samples and matched, serially collected peripheral blood taken before and after atezolizumab treatment. Durable clinical benefit was defined as progression-free survival longer than 6 months, and TCR features were also tested against progression-free and overall survival. In the same patients, pretreatment tumors underwent whole exome sequencing and RNA sequencing in addition to TCR sequencing. Durable clinical benefit was achieved by nine patients but not by the remaining 20. Some 30 patients had pretreatment blood TCR-seq, some 25 had at least one posttreatment blood collection, and some 25 had tumor TCR-seq.

The cohort comprised 25 to 35 patients with locally advanced or metastatic urothelial carcinoma treated at Memorial Sloan Kettering on a trial protocol. Peripheral blood mononuclear cells were collected from each patient pretreatment and during treatment, giving between 1 and 8 total time points per patient. The Qiagen DNeasy Blood extraction kit was used to purify genomic DNA from total PBMCs and from tumor samples. PBMCs were collected pretreatment and during treatment, and were isolated and stored as previously described. On this clone itself: Its recognized antigen is unknown. The sample holds no much larger clone one base away, and base qualities are not on file.

Points the paper makes about the study in general: Greater expansion of tumor-associated TCR clones in peripheral blood 3 weeks after the start of treatment was observed in patients with durable benefit (n of about 20, p = 0.022). Because the sample size was small (n = 29) and many of the analyses were exploratory, the results are meant to be hypothesis-generating. Improved progression-free and overall survival was found to be associated with pretreatment peripheral blood TCR clonality below the median.

Each PCR received spiked-in synthetic TCR analog templates so that absolute template abundance could be estimated from read counts. Using the immunoSEQ assay, TCRbeta CDR3 regions were amplified from genomic DNA with bias-controlled V and J gene primers. Rearranged TCRbeta segments were sequenced at approximately 20X coverage. From the authors' description of their analysis: Sequencing errors were corrected by clustering and CDR3s were annotated against IMGT to assign V, D and J genes. Only productive TCRbeta rearrangements were used in downstream analyses, excluding out-of-frame or stop-codon sequences. To compute clonality, Shannon entropy was normalized by the log of the number of unique productive sequences and then subtracted from one. Clones differing between time points or between blood and tumor were identified using Fisher's exact test with Benjamini-Hochberg correction, with an adjusted p below 0.01 applied as the threshold. TCRdb obtained this table from immuneACCESS and retained in-frame rearrangements with V and J assigned. These tables miss some clones; where compared with another copy, unresolved V genes account for less than half of the shortfall, and the remainder is unexplained. V and J calls and clone size are as listed in that table; D and trimming were resolved from the DNA. Counted in this sample were about 52,000 clones; roughly 80% of them appeared once. The ten most abundant clones make up 3.6% of the sample.

The CDR3 spans 13 residues, from the cysteine through the phenylalanine. Only the CDR3 region is kept as DNA, spanning 39 bases read in frame from base 1. The germline V gene (reference sequence) supplies CDR1 LNHDA and CDR2 SQIVND. Between the V and J ends, shortened by 3 bases and 8 bases respectively, the junction contains 12 bases. This receptor was obtained from a man in his sixties or seventies with urothelial cancer. The sequence links TRBV19 to TRBJ2-3; no D gene can be assigned with confidence. The source material was PBMCs, sampled around atezolizumab (anti-PD-L1) treatment. The encoded CDR3 is CASSMEVWATQYF. The DNA reads as follows: TGTGCCAGTAGTATGGAAGTGTGGGCTACGCAGTATTTT.